Below, 15 T cell receptor beta chains from the same sample are listed, as sequenced in a study of human T cells and chemical hapten exposure listed by TCRdb under 2021. The receptor library was made with RACE. The data were produced on a NextSeq 500. The public reads were quality trimmed at Q25 with fastp and then assembled into clones with MiXCR by TCRdb, keeping productive beta chains. Rows matching on CDR3 protein sequence are summarized as one entry with the most common DNA and genes. The sample table records 350,000 to 400,000 distinct CDR3 sequences; approximately 5% of these occur just once. Together, the top ten hold 2% to 3% of the sample. The time point label here, explained by the study, means: pre-sensitization, week 0. The treatment or condition label of this sample denotes: therapeutic diphenylcyclopropenone sensitization with weekly scalp DPC. The sequences come from whole blood, collected in connection with sensitization to the hapten diphenylcyclopropenone (DPC). These receptors were obtained from a woman aged 45-60 years with alopecia areata. Some clones in this sample may be carry-over from other donors' samples.

This clonotype has just a few counts. The gene calls are TRBV7-8 and TRBJ1-1; 7 nucleotides agree with TRBD1. The germline V gene encodes CDR1 SGHVS and CDR2 FQNEAQ. CDR3 size: 19 residues. V lost 5 bases, J lost 1 base, and 19 bases stayed unmatched. CDR3 nucleotides: TGTGCCAGCAGCCCCCGTCGGGCAGGGGGAAGGAGTAGGAACACTGAAGCTTTCTTT. It encodes CASSPRRAGGRSRNTEAFF. Looking up the rest from reference TRBV7-8 and TRBJ1-1 gives the full variable domain: GAGVSQSPRYKVAKRGQDVALRCDPISGHVSLFWYQQALGQGPEFLTYFQNEAQLDKSGLPSDRFFAERPEGSVSTLKIQRTQQEDSAVYLCASSPRRAGGRSRNTEAFFGQGTRLTVV.

There are many counts of this clonotype. CDR3 nucleotides: TGTGCCAGCAGCCCACAGGGGGCTAACACTGAAGCTTTCTTT. Its protein is CASSPQGANTEAFF. This chain connects TRBV5-8 to TRBJ1-1, with TRBD1 identical over 9 bases. Germline CDR1 is SGHTS and CDR2 is YDEGEE. The CDR3 covers 14 residues. The trim removed 4 bases at V and 2 bases at J, leaving 3 bases unmatched. The complete variable domain, with remaining parts taken from reference TRBV5-8 and TRBJ1-1, reads EAGVTQSPTHLIKTRGQQATLRCSPISGHTSVYWYQQALGLGLQFLLWYDEGEERNRGNFPPRFSGRQFPNYSSELNVNALELEDSALYLCASSPQGANTEAFFGQGTRLTVV.

The chain recombines TRBV3-1 with TRBJ1-3; D unresolved. CDR1 LGHDT and CDR2 YNNKEL come from the germline V gene (reference sequence). CDR3 length: 12 amino acids. The V end was cut by 4 bases, the J end by 3 bases, with 4 bases between. The CDR3 loop is CASSPFGNTIYF. In nucleotides, the CDR3 is TGTGCCAGCAGCCCATTTGGAAACACCATATATTTT.

The chain couples TRBV28 to TRBJ1-2; tentatively, D is TRBD1 (6 bases). From germline, CDR1 is MDHEN and CDR2 SYDVKM. The germline V and J ends were trimmed by 3 bases and 3 bases, with 11 bases remaining between them. This CDR3 has 14 residues. The CDR3 sequence: CASSFPTGYYGYTF. The CDR3 DNA reads TGTGCCAGCAGTTTCCCGACAGGTTACTATGGCTACACCTTC.

This clonotype was recorded many times. As DNA, the CDR3 is TGTGCCAGCAGTTTGGGCGGGGATAGCTCCTACGAGCAGTACTTC. This translates into CASSLGGDSSYEQYF. V gene TRBV27 combines with J gene TRBJ2-7; a weak D match, TRBD2 (6 bases). CDR3 size: 15 residues. Germline V lookup: CDR1 MNHEY, CDR2 SMNVEV (reference sequence). Trimming pared 3 bases from V and 0 bases from J, leaving 12 bases between.

This chain links TRBV2 with TRBJ2-3; perhaps TRBD2 as D (5 bases). From germline, CDR1 is SNHLY and CDR2 FYNNEI. This CDR3 spans 15 amino acids. Trimming cost V 3 bases and J 0 bases, with 10 bases left between them. This CDR3 reads CASSERLRSTDTQYF. DNA for the CDR3: TGTGCCAGCAGTGAGAGACTACGAAGCACAGATACGCAGTATTTT.

This clonotype was seen a handful of times. The rearrangement joins TRBV5-1 to TRBJ2-5, with 8 bases identical to TRBD1. The CDR3 totals 15 residues. The V segment lost 0 bases and the J segment 1 base; nucleotides outside the gene matches: 2. Germline loops: CDR1 SGHRS, CDR2 YFSETQ. CDR3 region: CASSLAGGSQETQYF. The CDR3 nucleotides read TGCGCCAGCAGCTTGGCAGGGGGCAGCCAAGAGACCCAGTACTTC.

This clonotype was seen more than once but under ten times. The chain uses TRBV2 and TRBJ2-5, with TRBD2 matching 8 bases. This CDR3 has 16 amino acids. Germline V gene lookup returns CDR1 SNHLY and CDR2 FYNNEI. V was clipped by 3 bases and J by 1 base; unmatched bases: 7. This CDR3 is CASSELAGGSQETQYF. The CDR3 DNA follows: TGTGCCAGCAGTGAGTTGGCGGGGGGTTCCCAAGAGACCCAGTACTTC.

At least ten counts were recorded for this clonotype. The V call is TRBV2, the J call TRBJ2-1; TRBD2 matches 14 bases. Trimming took 5 bases from V and 5 from J; bases not matched to a gene: 2. This CDR3 region has 15 residues. Germline CDR1 reads SNHLY; CDR2 reads FYNNEI. CDR3 bases: TGTGCCAGCAGTTTGACTAGCGGGGGGGACAATGAGCAGTTCTTC. Translating it yields CASSLTSGGDNEQFF.

V gene TRBV5-1 combines with J gene TRBJ2-6, with D perhaps being TRBD1 or TRBD2 (5 bases each). The germline V gene has CDR1 SGHRS and CDR2 YFSETQ. The CDR3 is 16 amino acids. Trimming shortened V by 4 bases and J by 0 bases, and 11 bases separated the two germline ends. CDR3 in DNA: TGCGCCAGCAGCCGGGACGGCCGCTCTGGGGCCAACGTCCTGACTTTC. It encodes CASSRDGRSGANVLTF.

The table lists this clonotype with a few counts. The V gene is TRBV11-2, the J gene TRBJ1-6; no firm D call. Trimming removed 3 bases at V and 10 bases at J, with 13 bases between. The CDR3 covers 14 residues. Germline V gene lookup returns CDR1 SGHAT and CDR2 FQNNGV. The CDR3 DNA is TGTGCCAGCAGCTTCGACGGATCTGGATCACCCCTCCACTTT. Protein: CASSFDGSGSPLHF.

This clonotype was observed at least ten times. CDR3 loop: CASSESGFSYEQYF. The CDR3 DNA reads TGTGCCAGCAGTGAGTCGGGGTTTAGCTACGAGCAGTACTTC. The genes are TRBV2 and TRBJ2-7; a possible D gene is TRBD2 (5 bases). Germline V gene lookup returns CDR1 SNHLY and CDR2 FYNNEI. Trimming removed 3 bases from V and 3 bases from J, with 12 bases in between. This CDR3 comprises 14 residues. The full variable domain, its missing parts supplied by reference TRBV2 and TRBJ2-7, is EPEVTQTPSHQVTQMGQEVILRCVPISNHLYFYWYRQILGQKVEFLVSFYNNEISEKSEIFDDQFSVERPDGSNFTLKIRSTKLEDSAMYFCASSESGFSYEQYFGPGTRLTVT.

Ten or more counts support this clonotype. The chain has TRBV20-1 and TRBJ1-5; tentatively, D is TRBD1 (5 bases). Trimming pared 6 bases from V and 0 bases from J, leaving 15 bases between. CDR3 size: 15 residues. In germline, CDR1 is DFQATT, CDR2 SNEGSKA (reference sequence). CDR3 coding DNA: TGCAGTGCCATTCCAGGGCTTTATAGCAATCAGCCCCAGCATTTT. It is translated as CSAIPGLYSNQPQHF.

In its sample, this clonotype was seen a few times. J is TRBJ1-4 and V is TRBV5-1; the match to TRBD1 covers 8 bases. The CDR3 runs to 14 residues. Trimming at V came to 7 bases and at J to 5 bases, leaving 7 bases not matched to a gene. Germline values: CDR1 SGHRS, CDR2 YFSETQ. As DNA, the CDR3 is TGCGCCAGCGCCCCAGGGGGCCTAAATGAAAAACTGTTTTTT. Amino acid sequence: CASAPGGLNEKLFF.

The V gene is TRBV28, the J gene TRBJ1-1; 8 nucleotides agree with TRBD1. The germline gives CDR1 MDHEN, CDR2 SYDVKM. The trim removed 0 bases at V and 1 base at J, leaving 7 bases unmatched. The CDR3 totals 17 residues. The CDR3 sequence is CASSLWALDRGNTEAFF. DNA of the CDR3: TGTGCCAGCAGTTTATGGGCCCTTGACAGGGGGAACACTGAAGCTTTCTTT.